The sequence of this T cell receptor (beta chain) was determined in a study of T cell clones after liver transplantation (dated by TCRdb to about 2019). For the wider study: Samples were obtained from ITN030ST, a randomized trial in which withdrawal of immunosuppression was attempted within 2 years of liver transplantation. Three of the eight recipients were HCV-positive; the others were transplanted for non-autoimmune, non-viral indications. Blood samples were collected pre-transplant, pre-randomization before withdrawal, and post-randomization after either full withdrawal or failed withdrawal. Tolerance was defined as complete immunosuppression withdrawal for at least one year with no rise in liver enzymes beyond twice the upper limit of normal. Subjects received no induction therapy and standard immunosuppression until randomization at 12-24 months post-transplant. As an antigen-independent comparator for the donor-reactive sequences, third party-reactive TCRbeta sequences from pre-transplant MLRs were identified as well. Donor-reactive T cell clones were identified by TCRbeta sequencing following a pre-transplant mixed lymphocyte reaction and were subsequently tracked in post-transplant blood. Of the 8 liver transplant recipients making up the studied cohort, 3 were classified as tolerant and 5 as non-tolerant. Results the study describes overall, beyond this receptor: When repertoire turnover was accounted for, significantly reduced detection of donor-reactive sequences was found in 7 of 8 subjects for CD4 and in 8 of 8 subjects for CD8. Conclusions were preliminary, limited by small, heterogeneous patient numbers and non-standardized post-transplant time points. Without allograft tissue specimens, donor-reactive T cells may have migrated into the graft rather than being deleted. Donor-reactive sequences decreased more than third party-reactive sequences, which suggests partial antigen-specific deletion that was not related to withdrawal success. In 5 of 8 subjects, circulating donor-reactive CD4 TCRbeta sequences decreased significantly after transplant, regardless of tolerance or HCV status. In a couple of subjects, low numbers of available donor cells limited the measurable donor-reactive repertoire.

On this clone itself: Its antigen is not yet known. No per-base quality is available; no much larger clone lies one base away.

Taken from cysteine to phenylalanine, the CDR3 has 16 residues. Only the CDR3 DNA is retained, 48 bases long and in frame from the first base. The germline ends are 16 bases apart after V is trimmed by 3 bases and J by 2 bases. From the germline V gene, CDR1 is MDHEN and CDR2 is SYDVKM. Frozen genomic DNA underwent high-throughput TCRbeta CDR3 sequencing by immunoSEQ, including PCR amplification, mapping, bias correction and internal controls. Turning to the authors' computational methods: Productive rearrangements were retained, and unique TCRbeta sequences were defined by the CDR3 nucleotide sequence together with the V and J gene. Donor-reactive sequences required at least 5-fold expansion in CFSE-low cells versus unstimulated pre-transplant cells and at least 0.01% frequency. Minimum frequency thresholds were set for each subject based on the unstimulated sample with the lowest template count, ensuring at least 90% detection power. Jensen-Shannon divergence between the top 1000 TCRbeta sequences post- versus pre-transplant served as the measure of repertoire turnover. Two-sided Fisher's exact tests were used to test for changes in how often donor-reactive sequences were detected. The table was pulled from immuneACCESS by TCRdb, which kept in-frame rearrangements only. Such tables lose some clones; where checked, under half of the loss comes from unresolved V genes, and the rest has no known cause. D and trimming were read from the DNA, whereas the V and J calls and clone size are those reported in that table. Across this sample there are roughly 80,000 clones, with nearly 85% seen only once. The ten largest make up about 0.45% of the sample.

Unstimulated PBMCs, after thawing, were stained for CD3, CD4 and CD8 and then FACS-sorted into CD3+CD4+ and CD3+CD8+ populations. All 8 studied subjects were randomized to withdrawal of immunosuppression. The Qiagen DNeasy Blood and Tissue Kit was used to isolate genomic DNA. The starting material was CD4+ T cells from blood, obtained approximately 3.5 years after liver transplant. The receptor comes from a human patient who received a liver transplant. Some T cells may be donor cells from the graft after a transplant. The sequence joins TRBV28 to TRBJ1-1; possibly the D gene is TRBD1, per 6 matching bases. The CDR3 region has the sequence CASSFPGAGANTEAFF. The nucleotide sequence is TGTGCCAGCAGTTTCCCTGGAGCAGGGGCCAACACTGAAGCTTTCTTT. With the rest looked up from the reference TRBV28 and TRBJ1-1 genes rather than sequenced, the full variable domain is DVKVTQSSRYLVKRTGEKVFLECVQDMDHENMFWYRQDPGLGLRLIYFSYDVKMKEKGDIPEGYSVSREKKERFSLILESASTNQTSMYLCASSFPGAGANTEAFFGQGTRLTVV.